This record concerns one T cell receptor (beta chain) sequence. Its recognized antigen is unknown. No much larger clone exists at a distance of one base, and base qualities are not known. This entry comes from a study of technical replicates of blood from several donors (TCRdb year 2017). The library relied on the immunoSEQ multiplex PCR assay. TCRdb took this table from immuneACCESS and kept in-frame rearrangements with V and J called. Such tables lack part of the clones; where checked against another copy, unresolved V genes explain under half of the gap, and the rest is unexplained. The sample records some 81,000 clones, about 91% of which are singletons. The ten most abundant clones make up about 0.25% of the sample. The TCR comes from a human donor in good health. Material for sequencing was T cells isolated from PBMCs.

The base sequence is TGCGCCAGCAGCCAAGATGGGCAGCACACAGATACGCAGTATTTT. This yields the protein CASSQDGQHTDTQYF. The chain is assembled from TRBV4-1 and TRBJ2-3, with the D segment identity uncertain. The CDR3 starts with the cysteine, ends with the phenylalanine, and has 15 residues. The read is trimmed to its CDR3 DNA, 45 bases read in frame from base 1. The CDR1 and CDR2 encoded by the germline V gene are MGHRA and YSYEKL. Between the V and J ends, shortened by 0 bases and 2 bases respectively, the junction contains 9 bases.